These 14 T cell receptor beta chains came from one sample sequenced in a study of blood T cell repertoires in COVID-19. Profiled with immunoSEQ multiplex PCR; TCRdb holds only in-frame clones, not every one. Among fewer than 400,000 clones, 80% to 90% were seen once, and the ten largest hold 5% to 6%. The sequenced material came from PBMCs or T cells enriched from blood (not recorded which). Every receptor here comes from a man aged 25 to 40 who had recovered from COVID-19.

The J gene is TRBJ2-1, the V gene TRBV20-1; D possibly corresponds to TRBD1 (6 bases). The CDR3 loop spans 15 amino acids. V was trimmed by 3 bases and J by 10 bases, leaving 22 bases between them. Germline loops: CDR1 DFQATT, CDR2 SNEGSKA (reference sequence). CDR3 nucleotides: TGCAGTGCTAGTGTAGGGTCAGGTGCTAGGGGGGAGCAGTTCTTC. As protein: CSASVGSGARGEQFF.

The chain links TRBV3-1 (or the pseudogene TRBV3-2) to TRBJ1-1; unclear D gene. The CDR3 length is 12 residues. Germline loops: CDR1 LGHDT, CDR2 YNNKEL (reference sequence). The V and J ends lost 1 base and 8 bases respectively, with 8 bases between them. This CDR3 is CASSQVSGEAFF. CDR3 coding DNA: TGTGCCAGCAGCCAAGTCTCCGGGGAAGCTTTCTTT.

V is TRBV10-3 and J is TRBJ2-7; 7 bases align to TRBD1. CDR1 is ENHRY, CDR2 SYGVKD, per germline. CDR3 length equals 14 residues. Germline trimming cut 0 bases from V and 3 bases from J; bases unmatched to any gene: 2. The CDR3 DNA sequence: TGTGCCATCAGTGAGTCCCGGGACAGCTACGAGCAGTACTTC. Encoded protein: CAISESRDSYEQYF.

This clone appeared once. V is TRBV10-1 and J is TRBJ1-5; no definite D call. Germline values: CDR1 WNHNN, CDR2 SYGVQD (reference sequence). CDR3 length equals 13 residues. V was shortened by 7 bases and J by 7 bases, with 14 bases between the two germline ends. CDR3 region: CASTRHSGQPQHF. In DNA form, the CDR3 reads TGCGCCAGCACAAGACACTCTGGGCAGCCCCAGCATTTT.

In regard to this clone: This same CDR3 is encoded by further DNA sequences in the sample. This chain links TRBV7-9 with TRBJ2-1; 10 positions match TRBD2. With 1 base clipped from V and 4 bases from J, the junction kept 1 base outside the gene matches. Germline assignment: CDR1 SEHNR and CDR2 FQNEAQ (reference sequence). This CDR3 comprises 15 residues. In DNA, the CDR3 is TGTGCCAGCAGCTTAGTACTAGCGGGGTACAATGAGCAGTTCTTC. Protein sequence: CASSLVLAGYNEQFF.

The chain carries TRBV11-1 and TRBJ2-5; 7 bases line up with TRBD1. The V and J ends lost 6 bases and 1 base, in that order; junction bases with no gene match: 5. CDR1 SGHAT and CDR2 FQDESV come from the germline V gene (reference sequence). This CDR3 comprises 14 residues. CDR3 bases: TGTGCCAGCAGAAAACAGGGGTTCCAAGAGACCCAGTACTTC. Its translation is CASRKQGFQETQYF.

The chain uses TRBV6-5 and TRBJ2-3; 8 bases map to TRBD1. V was clipped by 4 bases and J by 0 bases; unmatched bases: 3. The CDR3 runs to 15 residues. The V gene's germline CDR1 is MNHEY and CDR2 SVGAGI. CDR3 sequence (DNA): TGTGCCAGCAGTTTCGGACAGGGAAGCACAGATACGCAGTATTTT. Translating it yields CASSFGQGSTDTQYF.

CDR3 coding DNA: TGCGCCAGCAGCTTGGACAGGGCCGATGGCTACACCTTC. Translating it yields CASSLDRADGYTF. The rearrangement links TRBV5-1 to TRBJ1-2, with D perhaps TRBD1 (6 bases). This CDR3 spans 13 amino acids. CDR1 and CDR2 (germline): SGHRS, YFSETQ. V was trimmed by 0 bases and J by 6 bases, leaving 9 bases between them.

A word on this clone: Distinct nucleotide sequences in the sample also encode this CDR3. This chain connects TRBV5-6 to TRBJ2-7; 7 nucleotides line up with TRBD2. Germline values: CDR1 SGHDT, CDR2 YYEEEE. With V trimmed by 4 bases and J by 4 bases, 2 bases remained unmatched. The CDR3 totals 12 residues. The CDR3 DNA is TGTGCCAGCAGCCTCGGGGGGTACGAGCAGTACTTC. It specifies CASSLGGYEQYF. The variable domain in full, with the rest retrieved from reference TRBV5-6 and TRBJ2-7, is DAGVTQSPTHLIKTRGQQVTLRCSPKSGHDTVSWYQQALGQGPQFIFQYYEEEERQRGNFPDRFSGHQFPNYSSELNVNALLLGDSALYLCASSLGGYEQYFGPGTRLTVT.

Concerning this clone: The same CDR3 can be traced to other DNA sequences in this sample. This chain uses TRBV4-2 with TRBJ1-5, with D unresolved. Germline CDR1 LGHNA, CDR2 YNFKEQ. Trimming took 0 bases from V and 5 from J, leaving 5 bases between them. The CDR3 contains 13 residues. This CDR3 reads CASSQDRDQPQHF. Here the CDR3 DNA reads TGTGCCAGCAGCCAAGACCGGGATCAGCCCCAGCATTTT.

V is TRBV12-3 or TRBV12-4 and J is TRBJ1-1; no clear D gene. The CDR3 totals 13 residues. The V end lost 1 base, the J end lost 4 bases, and 7 bases lay between the germline ends. The CDR3 nucleotides read TGTGCCAGCAGTTTAGGGCGGGCCACTGAAGCTTTCTTT. Translation: CASSLGRATEAFF.

The CDR3 region is CASSPRAGAVTYGYTF. CDR3 sequence (DNA): TGCGCCAGCAGCCCCCGGGCAGGGGCCGTTACCTATGGCTACACCTTC. The chain recombines TRBV4-1 with TRBJ1-2; tentative D call: TRBD1 (6 bases). The ends were cut back, 4 bases at V and 4 bases at J, with 19 bases in the middle. Germline CDR1 is MGHRA and CDR2 is YSYEKL. CDR3 length: 16 amino acids.

The chain carries TRBV6-5 and TRBJ2-5; 10 nucleotides line up with TRBD1. Germline assignment: CDR1 MNHEY and CDR2 SVGAGI. This CDR3 contains 15 residues. V lost 5 bases to trimming and J lost 5 bases; unmatched junction nucleotides: 8. The CDR3 reads CASSPDRGRAETQYF. CDR3 sequence (DNA): TGTGCCAGCAGTCCTGACAGGGGGCGCGCGGAGACCCAGTACTTC.

The rearrangement links TRBV24-1 to TRBJ1-1; D remains ambiguous. Germline lookup yields CDR1 KGHDR and CDR2 SFDVKD. This CDR3 is 15 amino acids long. Trimming removed 5 bases at V and 3 bases at J, with 15 bases between. The CDR3 region is CATSVYRTDDTEAFF. CDR3 DNA: TGTGCCACCAGTGTGTATAGGACTGATGACACTGAAGCTTTCTTT.